This T cell receptor (beta chain) was identified during a study of T cell responses to AZD1222 COVID-19 vaccine (dated by TCRdb to the early 2020s). Study-level background: A total of just over 230 trial participants underwent TCR sequencing, of whom around 200 received two doses of AZD1222 and approximately 25 received two doses of the MenACWY control vaccine. Trial participants were enrolled by age into subgroups of 18-55, 56-69 and 70-plus years, and around 150, 28 and 57 TCR-sequenced participants, respectively, were included in these subgroups. Overall study results and their limits: The 56-69-year group was small, and its depth increase did not reach significance, likely because of low power. Because no samples from the day 14 peak response were available, repertoires could be characterized only after the peak T cell response. Reportedly, almost half of the unique spike-specific TCRs recognized epitopes lying outside the regions that are mutated in the B.1.351 and B.1.1.7 variants. Participants were mostly white British and included more females than males, and it was suggested by the authors that clonal diversity may have been underestimated. Conclusions about previously exposed vaccinees are limited because only five to seven AZD1222 recipients were SARS-CoV-2 seropositive at baseline. A significant rise in spike-specific TCR breadth and depth was observed after two AZD1222 doses relative to day 0 and relative to MenACWY recipients. Vaccine-associated CD4 TCRs spanned the whole spike protein, with dominant responses in regions 160-218 and 743-854.

Note on this clone: Its antigen specificity is not known. Base quality data are lacking; no much larger clone is found one base away.

The CDR3 regions of human TCRbeta chains were analyzed by immunosequencing. Per the source publication's procedure: Repertoire TCRs were matched against a reference library of SARS-CoV-2-specific TCRs generated with the MIRA antigen-specificity platform. Breadth was defined as the fraction of unique TCRs that were SARS-CoV-2-associated. Depth was defined as the fraction of total T cells that were SARS-CoV-2-associated. Using the MIRA data, each spike-specific TCR was mapped to the spike region that the TCR reacts to and placed in a CD4 or CD8 class. Log10-transformed breadth and depth values were compared by one-way ANOVA with Sidak's multiple comparisons tests. In TCRdb, the immuneACCESS table is reduced to in-frame sequences with V and J assigned. These tables do not hold every clone; where another copy was compared, an unresolved V gene accounts for under half, and the others remain unexplained. The V and J calls and clone size are taken from that table; D and trimming were inferred from the DNA. This sample holds roughly 110,000 clones; around nine tenths were observed only once. The ten largest clonotypes hold approximately 5.6% of the sample.

Based on the germline V gene (reference sequence), the CDR1 and CDR2 sequences are LNHDA and SQIVND. Ends trimmed: V by 6 bases, J by 0 bases; bases unmatched to a gene: 10. Taken from cysteine to phenylalanine, the CDR3 has 19 residues. Only the CDR3 part of the read is kept: 57 bases, read in frame from the first base. In light of the paper, this sample's time point label describes: about 28 days (+/-7) after the second vaccine dose. AZD1222 recipients whose second dose came at about 4 weeks and those whose second dose came at about 12 weeks were combined into one group, since spike-specific TCR depth and breadth did not differ between the two schedules. The vaccinee samples were drawn from two UK trials, COV001 and COV002, one of which was a single-blind randomized controlled phase 2/3 trial testing AZD1222 (ChAdOx1 nCoV-19) in healthy adults. For TCRbeta chain sequencing, PBMC samples from trial participants were taken at day 0 and at day 28 after the second dose.

Recombination connected TRBV19 to TRBJ1-6; 11 central bases correspond to TRBD1. The specimen comprised peripheral blood, sampled 28 days after the second AZD1222 dose. This clonotype was sampled from an adult who received the AZD1222 COVID-19 vaccine. The CDR3: CASSRTGGYLSSYNSPLHF. DNA sequence: TGTGCCAGTAGCAGGACAGGGGGCTATCTCAGCTCCTATAATTCACCCCTCCACTTT.